Listed below are T cell receptor beta chains from one sample, sequenced in a study of T-cell reconstitution after alpha-beta-depleted transplantation in children. Using its own MiXCR run on the PCR reads, TCRdb lists one record per CDR3 protein. The data contain 600,000 to 700,000 distinct CDR3 sequences, 10% to 15% of them seen just once; the ten biggest clones take up 0.79%. The source material was PBMCs, sampled before TCRalphabeta/CD19-depleted stem cell transplant. These receptors originate from a girl under 10 years old with congenital amegakaryocytic thrombocytopenia, due to receive a stem cell transplant. CDR3s leave out the opening cysteine and the closing phenylalanine or tryptophan.

>TRBV7-2|TRBJ2-3
ASSLITSGVDSTQY
>TRBV5-1|TRBJ2-2
ASSLRLAASGELF
>TRBV6-5|TRBJ1-5
ASSYTTGSDQPQH
>TRBV29-1|TRBJ2-1
SVDQGLVDEQF
>TRBV4-1|TRBJ1-2
ASSQGLQGNYGYT
>TRBV20-1|TRBJ2-7
SADSRTSGIREQY
>TRBV29-1|TRBJ2-1
SVVGGASSYNEQF
>TRBV5-1|TRBJ1-2
ASSSGQGVYGYT
>TRBV5-1|TRBJ2-3
ASSRPVTSGIEADTQY
>TRBV28|TRBJ2-3
ASSYSSCSDTQY
>TRBV20-1|TRBJ2-3
SARLATSTDTQY
>TRBV9|TRBJ2-1
ASSVGTRKYNEQF
>TRBV7-2|TRBJ2-7
ASSLVTGYEQY
>TRBV5-1|TRBJ2-1
ASSLVAGDSIEQF
>TRBV20-1|TRBJ2-5
SAGGTGETQY
>TRBV2|TRBJ2-2
ARSGGPNTGELF
>TRBV10-3|TRBJ2-1
AISESIGQPRNEQF
>TRBV20-1|TRBJ2-3
SALRGPSTDTQY
>TRBV6-5|TRBJ1-5
ASSYSATNQPQH
>TRBV25-1|TRBJ2-1
ASSGNRSSYNEQF
>TRBV19|TRBJ2-1
ASSISSGANEQF
>TRBV7-6|TRBJ2-3
ASGSASTDTQY
>TRBV28|TRBJ1-5
ASNWYYSNQPQH
>TRBV12-3/TRBV12-4|TRBJ2-1
ASSFTQTSGVYNEQF
>TRBV5-1|TRBJ2-5
ASSSGLAGVGVRETQY
>TRBV4-1|TRBJ1-2
ASSKGLQGAKGRYT
>TRBV3-1|TRBJ1-5
ASSSLLFGTPRSRPQH
>TRBV5-1|TRBJ2-1
ASSLWLSLANEQF
>TRBV28|TRBJ2-1
ASSPPEGAPNEQF
>TRBV20-1|TRBJ2-7
SARELGSSYEQY
>TRBV6-5|TRBJ2-3
ASSNTLDGRY
>TRBV2|TRBJ1-1
ASSGAYGRWAF
>TRBV2|TRBJ2-3
ATVGLTDTQY
>TRBV12-3/TRBV12-4|TRBJ2-1
ASSLVPGGQYNEQF
>TRBV29-1|TRBJ2-1
SVATSGNYNEQF
>TRBV6-1|TRBJ1-5
ASDSFLGNGYQPQH
>TRBV5-1|TRBJ2-7
ASSLESGQSEQY
>TRBV6-5|TRBJ2-7
ASSYDKAGGFYEQY
>TRBV12-3/TRBV12-4|TRBJ2-1
ASRKLATPTHEQF
>TRBV28|TRBJ2-7
ASNEGAHYEQY
>TRBV7-9|TRBJ1-2
ASSLSVREGGGYT
>TRBV10-2|TRBJ1-3
ASRLRTSGNTIY
>TRBV11-2|TRBJ2-3
ASSPGPIGDTQY
>TRBV5-1|TRBJ2-3
ASRLGLASTDTQY
>TRBV20-1|TRBJ2-1
SASFSGRPYNEQF
>TRBV5-1|TRBJ2-3
ASSWGSGSTADTQY
>TRBV30|TRBJ1-1
AQKGGLMNTEAF
>TRBV12-3/TRBV12-4|TRBJ1-5
ASSPGTGDYSNQPQH
>TRBV6-2/TRBV6-3|TRBJ2-3
ASRNPSGYTDTQY
>TRBV12-3/TRBV12-4|TRBJ2-7
ASSIREGLYEQY
>TRBV7-2|TRBJ2-7
ASSYDWEYEQY